This TCR beta chain was captured by sequencing in a study of cytomegalovirus exposure and HLA in healthy donors. Study findings and constraints: Using a false discovery rate of 0.05, a later analysis showed that approximately 18,000 TCR beta sequences were associated with HLA alleles.

This CDR3 comprises 14 residues. The V gene's germline CDR1 is MDHEN and CDR2 SYDVKM. Trimming at V came to 9 bases and at J to 9 bases, leaving 8 bases not matched to a gene. PCR primers comprised 60 Vbeta and 13 Jbeta primers. Profiling relied on immunoSEQ multiplex PCR, and the TCRdb table lists in-frame clones only, not all of them. This table holds 200,000 or so clones, around 86% found once. Concerning this clone: Antigen: not known.

The chain combines TRBV28 with TRBJ2-1; 13 nucleotides align to TRBD2. The material sequenced was PBMCs. The clonotype was recovered from a man younger than 40 in good health and CMV-seronegative. The CDR3 DNA is TGTGCCAGTGCACGGACTAGCGGGAGAGGTGAGCAGTTCTTC. This codes for CASARTSGRGEQFF.